Each of the 26 T cell receptor beta chains below was sequenced from the same sample in a study of blood T cells in healthy people across ages. A J-beta primer mix and a sample-barcoded 5' primer were used in a second PCR of roughly 7 to 12 cycles. MiXCR, applied by TCRdb to the 5' RACE reads, yields one record per CDR3 protein. The sample contains fewer than 1,000,000 distinct CDR3 sequences, about 42% of which appear only once. The specimen was blood. These receptor sequences come from a man in his 60s in good health.

For this clonotype: One end of the junction fails to match germline, which may point to a read error. This chain uses TRBV10-3 with TRBJ2-6; possible D gene TRBD1, 5 bases. CDR3 length equals 18 residues. From germline, CDR1 is ENHRY and CDR2 SYGVKD. The CDR3 is CAISDNPGRLSGANVLIF. In nucleotides, the CDR3 is TGTGCCATCAGTGACAACCCGGGCCGACTTTCTGGGGCCAACGTCCTGATTTTC.

The rearrangement links TRBV6-2 or TRBV6-3 to TRBJ2-1; 8 bases agree with TRBD1. The CDR3 extends over 15 amino acids. In germline, CDR1 is MNHEY, CDR2 SVGEGT. With V trimmed by 1 base and J by 8 bases, 7 bases remained unmatched. The CDR3 nucleotides are TGTGCCAGCAGTTACTGGTCCCAGGGGGCCGATGAGCAGTTCTTC. Its translation: CASSYWSQGADEQFF.

This clonotype was seen a handful of times. V gene TRBV5-6 combines with J gene TRBJ2-3; D is uncertain. Trimming removed 2 bases at V and 2 bases at J, with 18 bases between. The CDR3 has 17 amino acids. Germline V gene sequence: CDR1 SGHDT, CDR2 YYEEEE. CDR3 sequence (DNA): TGTGCCAGCAGCTTATTGAAGAATGCCAAAGCCACAGATACGCAGTATTTT. Encoded protein: CASSLLKNAKATDTQYF.

This clonotype was recorded many times. The V call is TRBV15, the J call TRBJ2-5; a possible D gene is TRBD2 (5 bases). In germline, CDR1 is LNHNV, CDR2 YYDKDF (reference sequence). The CDR3 runs to 15 residues. V lost 0 bases and J 6 bases, leaving 14 bases between the germline ends. The CDR3 DNA is TGTGCCACCAGCAGAGAGGGAAGCGGTGGGAAGACCCAGTACTTC. Protein product: CATSREGSGGKTQYF.

This clonotype was seen just once. The genes are TRBV10-3 and TRBJ2-3; D gene ambiguous. The CDR3 consists of 15 residues. V was trimmed by 11 bases and J by 6 bases, leaving 24 bases between them. CDR1 is ENHRY, CDR2 SYGVKD, per germline. In DNA, the CDR3 is TGTGCCTCCTCGCCGGGCCACGCTAACACGGATACGCAGTATTTT. Translated: CASSPGHANTDTQYF.

The rearrangement joins TRBV7-9 to TRBJ2-2, with D possibly matching TRBD2 (6 bases). The V gene's germline CDR1 is SEHNR and CDR2 FQNEAQ (reference sequence). Trimming took 8 bases from V and 6 from J, leaving 16 bases between them. This CDR3 comprises 14 residues. The CDR3 protein is CASGPPGDPGELFF. In DNA form, the CDR3 reads TGTGCCAGCGGACCCCCGGGGGATCCCGGGGAGCTGTTTTTT.

The genes are TRBV20-1 and TRBJ2-7; D is tentatively TRBD1 or TRBD2 (5 bases each). V dropped 1 base and J dropped 7 bases, with 20 bases sitting between them. The CDR3 is 15 amino acids. Germline V gives CDR1 DFQATT, CDR2 SNEGSKA (reference sequence). The CDR3 sequence: CSARGGPKSYNEQYF. The CDR3 DNA is TGCAGTGCTAGAGGGGGACCGAAATCCTACAATGAGCAGTACTTC.

The gene calls are TRBV5-6 and TRBJ1-1; possible D gene TRBD1, 5 bases. V was shortened by 4 bases and J by 4 bases, with 14 bases between the two germline ends. The germline CDR1 and CDR2 sequences are SGHDT and YYEEEE. The CDR3 is 14 amino acids. The chain's CDR3 is CASSPRGSLTEAFF. In nucleotides, the CDR3 is TGTGCCAGCAGCCCGCGGGGCTCTCTCACTGAAGCTTTCTTT.

The rearrangement joins TRBV20-1 to TRBJ1-5, with TRBD1 as a possible D gene (5 bases). Germline-derived CDR1 and CDR2 are DFQATT and SNEGSKA (reference sequence). Trimming left V 7 bases short and J 7 bases short, with 14 bases between. The CDR3 loop spans 12 amino acids. CDR3 residues: CSVDGGSQPQHF. The CDR3 DNA sequence: TGCAGTGTCGATGGGGGGTCCCAGCCCCAGCATTTT.

This clonotype has only a few counts. The rearrangement uses TRBV29-1 and TRBJ2-2; D remains ambiguous. The germline CDR1 and CDR2 sequences are SQVTM and ANQGSEA. The V end lost 8 bases, the J end lost 4 bases, and 14 bases lay between the germline ends. CDR3 length: 13 residues. The DNA of the CDR3 is TGCAGCTGCTCTAGGCCGGGCACCGGGGAGCTGTTTTTT. Protein: CSCSRPGTGELFF.

The chain couples TRBV19 to TRBJ1-5; TRBD1 might be the D (6 bases). Per the germline V gene, CDR1 is LNHDA and CDR2 is SQIVND (reference sequence). The CDR3 consists of 14 residues. V gave up 4 bases and J gave up 4 bases, with 11 bases separating them. CDR3 DNA: TGTGCCAGTAGTAGACAGGTTTTTAATCAGCCCCAGCATTTT. Protein: CASSRQVFNQPQHF.

This clonotype appeared a few times. This chain links TRBV20-1 with TRBJ1-2; 10 bases line up with TRBD1. Germline loops: CDR1 DFQATT, CDR2 SNEGSKA (reference sequence). This CDR3 has 14 residues. Trimming took 5 bases from V and 5 from J; bases not matched to a gene: 8. CDR3 region: CSAVDRGRGYGYTF. The CDR3 DNA reads TGCAGTGCTGTAGACAGGGGGCGTGGGTATGGCTACACCTTC.

This chain uses TRBV7-2 with TRBJ2-3; 7 bases match TRBD2. Germline V lookup: CDR1 SGHTA, CDR2 FQGNSA. V was clipped by 6 bases and J by 5 bases; unmatched bases: 11. This CDR3 has 15 amino acids. CDR3 amino acids: CASRKRKTGGDTQYF. CDR3 DNA sequence: TGTGCCAGCAGGAAACGAAAGACGGGAGGAGATACGCAGTATTTT.

The chain recombines TRBV12-3 or TRBV12-4 with TRBJ2-7, with 11 bases lining up with TRBD1. Near its end, the DNA agrees better with TRBJ2-5, so the J call may be wrong. The CDR3 totals 15 residues. CDR3 region: CASSVRTGGAKTQYF. DNA for the CDR3: TGTGCCAGCAGTGTAAGGACAGGGGGCGCAAAGACCCAGTACTTC.

The rearrangement links TRBV7-2 to TRBJ2-1; TRBD2 agrees at 14 bases. Unmatched junction bases numbered 7, after V lost 6 bases and J lost 12 bases. Germline loops: CDR1 SGHTA, CDR2 FQGNSA. The CDR3 extends over 14 amino acids. The CDR3 loop reads CASRTSGGADTQFF. Here the CDR3 DNA reads TGTGCCAGCAGGACTAGCGGGGGGGCAGATACGCAGTTCTTC. The full variable domain, its missing parts supplied by reference TRBV7-2 and TRBJ2-1, is GAGVSQSPSNKVTEKGKDVELRCDPISGHTALYWYRQSLGQGLEFLIYFQGNSAPDKSGLPSDRFSAERTGGSVSTLTIQRTQQEDSAVYLCASRTSGGADTQFFGPGTRLTVL.

This rearrangement joins TRBV5-4 to TRBJ2-2, with TRBD1 matching 9 bases. V lost 0 bases, J lost 0 bases, and 3 bases stayed unmatched. This CDR3 spans 17 amino acids. Germline CDR1 reads SGHNT; CDR2 reads YYREEE (reference sequence). CDR3 bases: TGTGCCAGCAGCTTGGGCGGGACAGGGACGAACACCGGGGAGCTGTTTTTT. It specifies CASSLGGTGTNTGELFF.

J is TRBJ2-7 and V is TRBV4-1, with 7 positions matching TRBD1. The CDR3 is 20 amino acids. Looked up from germline, CDR1 is MGHRA and CDR2 is YSYEKL. V was clipped by 0 bases and J by 7 bases; unmatched bases: 24. The CDR3 bases are TGCGCCAGCAGCCAAGACAGAACTGGGAACTGGGGCAGGGGGAGCAATGAGCAGTACGTC. This codes for CASSQDRTGNWGRGSNEQYV.

This clonotype was observed a single time. CDR3 region: CASTQGQGNYGYTF. The CDR3 bases are TGTGCCAGCACCCAGGGGCAGGGGAACTATGGCTACACCTTC. This chain uses TRBV6-5 with TRBJ1-2; perhaps TRBD1 as D (6 bases). CDR3 length equals 14 residues. Trimming pared 7 bases from V and 2 bases from J, leaving 14 bases between. Germline V gene sequence: CDR1 MNHEY, CDR2 SVGAGI.

The chain recombines TRBV28 with TRBJ2-7, with D unclear. Trimming left V 4 bases short and J 3 bases short, with 16 bases between. Germline-derived CDR1 and CDR2 are MDHEN and SYDVKM. This CDR3 has 15 residues. Here the CDR3 reads CASSSTQGRYYEQYF. CDR3 coding DNA: TGTGCCAGCAGTTCCACCCAAGGCAGATACTACGAGCAGTACTTC. The variable domain in full, with the rest retrieved from reference TRBV28 and TRBJ2-7, is DVKVTQSSRYLVKRTGEKVFLECVQDMDHENMFWYRQDPGLGLRLIYFSYDVKMKEKGDIPEGYSVSREKKERFSLILESASTNQTSMYLCASSSTQGRYYEQYFGPGTRLTVT.

This clonotype was seen a few times. The CDR3 DNA reads TGTGCCAGCAGCCAGCGGCAGGGTTACTATAATTCACCCCTCCACTTT. This codes for CASSQRQGYYNSPLHF. V and J are TRBV16 and TRBJ1-6, with D possibly TRBD1 on 5 matching bases. With 3 bases removed from V and 3 bases from J, the gap between germline ends came to 12 bases. There are 16 residues in the CDR3. Germline CDR1 and CDR2: KGHSY and FQNENV.

V is TRBV28 and J is TRBJ2-7; D unclear. The CDR3 runs 12 residues. Germline V gene sequence: CDR1 MDHEN, CDR2 SYDVKM. Trimming shortened V by 6 bases and J by 6 bases, and 12 bases separated the two germline ends. The CDR3 is CASRTQFREQYF. In DNA form, the CDR3 reads TGTGCCAGCAGGACTCAATTCCGCGAGCAGTACTTC. Full variable domain (remainder filled in from reference TRBV28 and TRBJ2-7): DVKVTQSSRYLVKRTGEKVFLECVQDMDHENMFWYRQDPGLGLRLIYFSYDVKMKEKGDIPEGYSVSREKKERFSLILESASTNQTSMYLCASRTQFREQYFGPGTRLTVT.

The V and J genes are TRBV7-9 and TRBJ2-7; 8 bases agree with TRBD1. J gave up 6 bases and V 8 bases, and 9 bases lay outside the gene matches. The CDR3 sequence is 13 residues long. Germline V gives CDR1 SEHNR, CDR2 FQNEAQ (reference sequence). DNA of the CDR3: TGTGCCAGCGCCGGGACAGGTCTTCGCGAGCAGTACTTC. Translating it yields CASAGTGLREQYF.

This clonotype has only a few counts. The J gene is TRBJ2-5, the V gene TRBV11-2; 8 bases are shared with TRBD2. The germline gives CDR1 SGHAT, CDR2 FQNNGV. The junction had 5 bases not matched to a gene; V was cut back by 0 bases and J by 5 bases. The CDR3 is made up of 15 amino acids. The CDR3 is CASSLEAGVHETQYF. The CDR3, as DNA: TGTGCCAGCAGCTTAGAAGCGGGGGTTCACGAGACCCAGTACTTC.

Notes on this clonotype: Just one base apart from a much larger clone, this may be a read error. The chain links TRBV6-2 or TRBV6-3 to TRBJ2-1; D possibly corresponds to TRBD1 (5 bases). CDR3 length: 12 residues. The germline CDR1 and CDR2 sequences are MNHEY and SVGEGT. This CDR3 reads CASTLSQGELFF. The CDR3 nucleotides are TGTGCCAGCACCTTATCGCAGGGTGAGCTGTTCTTC.

On this clonotype: The junction departs from germline at one end; a sequencing error may be responsible. This chain joins TRBV4-3 and TRBJ2-5; possibly TRBD1 or TRBD2 for D (5 bases each). CDR3 size: 16 residues. Germline V lookup: CDR1 LGHNA, CDR2 YSLEER. CDR3 in DNA: TGCACCAGCAGCCAAGATCACCGGGGCACTGGGGAGACCCAGTACTTC. It codes for CTSSQDHRGTGETQYF.

This chain links TRBV12-3 or TRBV12-4 with TRBJ2-1; D remains unclear. The CDR3 is 14 amino acids. V was clipped by 4 bases and J by 0 bases, with 7 bases between them. The CDR3 protein is CASSWGSSYNEQFF. The CDR3 nucleotides read TGTGCCAGCAGTTGGGGTAGCTCCTACAATGAGCAGTTCTTC.